The 3 T cell receptor beta chains below were found in one sample sequenced in a study of cytomegalovirus exposure and HLA in healthy donors. Primers for the PCR totalled 60 Vbeta and 13 Jbeta. Clones were sequenced by immunoSEQ multiplex PCR, and TCRdb holds only the in-frame ones, with some missing. The repertoire consists of some 100,000 clones, with roughly 88% occurring once and the leading ten covering around 1.2%. The sequenced material came from PBMCs. The receptors were gathered from a woman aged 18 to 35 in good health and CMV-seronegative.

This clone was seen only once. The rearrangement uses TRBV7-2 and TRBJ1-6; tentatively, D is TRBD1 (6 bases). The CDR3 is made up of 16 amino acids. Trimming cost V 1 base and J 4 bases, with 11 bases left between them. Germline loops: CDR1 SGHTA, CDR2 FQGNSA. DNA for the CDR3: TGTGCCAGCAGCTTAGACAGGGCCCTTTATAATTCACCCCTCCACTTT. Protein: CASSLDRALYNSPLHF.

The V and J genes are TRBV5-1 and TRBJ2-7, with TRBD1 matching 8 bases. CDR1 is SGHRS, CDR2 YFSETQ, per germline. Losses at the gene ends were 5 bases for V and 2 bases for J; bases not matched to a gene: 12. The CDR3 totals 16 residues. Written as DNA, the CDR3 is TGCGCCAGCAGATCAAAATCCGGGACAGGTACCTACGAGCAGTACTTC. Translated: CASRSKSGTGTYEQYF.

Concerning this clone itself: In the same sample, other DNA sequences code for this CDR3. The chain carries TRBV7-2 and TRBJ1-5; 8 nucleotides match TRBD1. Germline CDR1 is SGHTA and CDR2 is FQGNSA. J was trimmed by 7 bases and V by 4 bases; bases with no gene match: 3. There are 13 residues in the CDR3. The DNA for the CDR3 is TGTGCCAGCAGCTACAGGGGGGACCAGCCCCAGCATTTT. Translating gives CASSYRGDQPQHF.